The 5 T cell receptor beta chains below were found in one sample sequenced in a study of cytomegalovirus exposure and HLA in healthy donors (dated by TCRdb to 2016 to 2017). The protocol used for the library was the immunoSEQ multiplex PCR assay. The multiplex PCR relied on a mix of 60 forward primers for TCR Vbeta segments and 13 reverse primers for TCR Jbeta segments. This is the immuneACCESS table as TCRdb keeps it, with only in-frame sequences that have V and J called. A part of the clones is gone; compared with another copy, unresolved V genes explain less than half, and the rest is unexplained. Counted in this sample were tens of thousands of clones; 78% of them appeared once. Jointly, the top ten make up 5.9% of the sample. The sequencing input was PBMCs. Receptor source: a man aged 18 to 29 in good health and CMV-seropositive.

The genes are TRBV7-2 and TRBJ1-5, with TRBD1 as a possible D gene (5 bases). V shed 5 bases and J shed 0 bases, with 11 bases lying between them. This CDR3 has 15 amino acids. The germline CDR1 and CDR2 sequences are SGHTA and FQGNSA. The CDR3 sequence: CASSLDSYSNQPQHF. DNA of the CDR3: TGTGCCAGCAGCCTCGACAGTTATAGCAATCAGCCCCAGCATTTT. Combining the CDR3 with reference TRBV7-2 and TRBJ1-5 gives the whole variable domain GAGVSQSPSNKVTEKGKDVELRCDPISGHTALYWYRQSLGQGLEFLIYFQGNSAPDKSGLPSDRFSAERTGGSVSTLTIQRTQQEDSAVYLCASSLDSYSNQPQHFGDGTRLSIL.

The CDR3 DNA reads as TGTGCCAGCAGCAGGAGACTAGCGGAAGAGACCCAGTACTTC. Amino acids: CASSRRLAEETQYF. The chain links TRBV11-1 to TRBJ2-5; 9 bases are shared with TRBD2. J lost 3 bases, V lost 5 bases, and 4 bases had no gene match. This CDR3 is 14 amino acids long. Germline V gene data show CDR1 as SGHAT and CDR2 as FQDESV (reference sequence).

This rearrangement joins TRBV29-1 to TRBJ2-7; the match to TRBD2 covers 8 bases. The germline CDR1 and CDR2 sequences are SQVTM and ANQGSEA. This CDR3 is 13 amino acids long. V lost 4 bases to trimming and J lost 4 bases; unmatched junction nucleotides: 6. The CDR3 protein is CSVGSGSGYEQYF. As DNA, the CDR3 is TGCAGCGTTGGAAGCGGGAGCGGTTACGAGCAGTACTTC.

The J gene is TRBJ1-5, the V gene TRBV4-1; no clear D gene. Germline V lookup: CDR1 MGHRA, CDR2 YSYEKL. This CDR3 contains 16 residues. Trimming shortened V by 0 bases and J by 0 bases, and 9 bases separated the two germline ends. The CDR3 DNA sequence: TGCGCCAGCAGCCAAGATTCGGACTATAGCAATCAGCCCCAGCATTTT. Translated: CASSQDSDYSNQPQHF.

The chain links TRBV4-2 to TRBJ2-1; the match to TRBD2 covers 11 bases. Germline V gene sequence: CDR1 LGHNA, CDR2 YNFKEQ. The length of the CDR3 is 15 residues. J gave up 7 bases and V 4 bases, and 6 bases lay outside the gene matches. CDR3 sequence (DNA): TGTGCCAGCAGCCCCACTAGCGGGGGTTGGAATGAGCAGTTCTTC. Its protein is CASSPTSGGWNEQFF.